This TCR beta chain was recovered during a study of CD8 T cells in Susac syndrome. An input of about 0.5 to 1 ug of RNA was subjected to reverse transcription using random hexamers. TCR beta CDR3 was amplified by immunoSEQ multiplex PCR. This amplification extended across 54 Vbeta and 13 Jbeta segments. In TCRdb, the immunoSEQ multiplex PCR reads were re-called with MiXCR into one record per CDR3 protein. The table lists roughly 140,000 distinct CDR3 sequences, 94% of them singletons. The sample was CD8+ T cells from PBMCs. The TCR comes from a human donor in good health.

The CDR3 sequence: CASSLGSGANYGYTF. In nucleotides, the CDR3 is TGTGCCAGCAGCTTAGGGTCAGGAGCTAACTATGGCTACACCTTC. This sequence joins TRBV7-9 and TRBJ1-2; D not resolved. Looked up from germline, CDR1 is SEHNR and CDR2 is FQNEAQ (reference sequence). This CDR3 spans 15 amino acids. V lost 1 base, J lost 0 bases, and 9 bases lay in between. Full variable domain (rest looked up from reference TRBV7-9 and TRBJ1-2): DTGVSQNPRHKITKRGQNVTFRCDPISEHNRLYWYRQTLGQGPEFLTYFQNEAQLEKSRLLSDRFSAERPKGSFSTLEIQRTEQGDSAMYLCASSLGSGANYGYTFGSGTRLTVV.